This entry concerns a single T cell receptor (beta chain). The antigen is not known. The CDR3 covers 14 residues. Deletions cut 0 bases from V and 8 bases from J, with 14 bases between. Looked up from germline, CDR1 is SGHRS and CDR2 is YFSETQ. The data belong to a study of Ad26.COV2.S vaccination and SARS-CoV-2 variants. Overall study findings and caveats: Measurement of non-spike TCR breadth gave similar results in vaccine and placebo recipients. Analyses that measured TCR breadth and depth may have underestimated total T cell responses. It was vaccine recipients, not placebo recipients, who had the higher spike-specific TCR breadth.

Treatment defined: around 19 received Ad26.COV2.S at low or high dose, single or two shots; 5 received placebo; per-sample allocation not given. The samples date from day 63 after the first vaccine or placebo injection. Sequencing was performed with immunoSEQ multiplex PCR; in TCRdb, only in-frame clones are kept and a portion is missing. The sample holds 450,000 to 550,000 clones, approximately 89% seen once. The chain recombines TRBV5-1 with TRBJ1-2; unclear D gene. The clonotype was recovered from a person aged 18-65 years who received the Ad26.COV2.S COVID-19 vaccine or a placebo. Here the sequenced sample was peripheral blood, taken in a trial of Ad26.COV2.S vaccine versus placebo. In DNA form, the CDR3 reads TGCGCCAGCAGCTTGGGCCGTCCTACGGAGGGCTACACCTTC. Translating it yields CASSLGRPTEGYTF.